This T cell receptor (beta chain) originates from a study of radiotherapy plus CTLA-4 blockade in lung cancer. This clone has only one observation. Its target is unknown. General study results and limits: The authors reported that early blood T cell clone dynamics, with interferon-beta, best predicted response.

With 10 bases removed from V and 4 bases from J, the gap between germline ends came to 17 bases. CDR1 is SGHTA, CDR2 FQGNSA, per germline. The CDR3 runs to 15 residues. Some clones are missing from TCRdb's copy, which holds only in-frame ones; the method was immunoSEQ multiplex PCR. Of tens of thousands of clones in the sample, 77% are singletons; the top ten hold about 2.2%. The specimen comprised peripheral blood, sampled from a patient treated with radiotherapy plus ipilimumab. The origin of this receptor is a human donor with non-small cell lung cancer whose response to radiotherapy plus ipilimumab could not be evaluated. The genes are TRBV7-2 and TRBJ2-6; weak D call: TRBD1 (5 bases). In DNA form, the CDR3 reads TGTGCCACCAGGGCCCAGGTCACCGGGGCCAACGTCCTGACTTTC. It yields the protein CATRAQVTGANVLTF.